The clone carrying this T cell receptor beta chain was detected only once. This record comes from a study of blood T cell repertoires in COVID-19. Study details: T cells, B-cell-depleted T cells, or PBMCs provided the cDNA or gDNA that served as material.

Germline V gene sequence: CDR1 SGHAT, CDR2 FQNNGV. V shed 4 bases, J shed 7 bases, and the junction held 4 bases outside the gene matches. The CDR3 consists of 14 residues. As processed by the authors: Estimation of nucleated cell counts was performed using reference gene primer amplification. Sequencing was performed with immunoSEQ multiplex PCR; in TCRdb, only in-frame clones are kept and a portion is missing. V and J calls and clone size follow that table, whereas D and trimming were derived from the DNA. The profile shows about 59,000 clones, 65% to 85% of them singletons. This TCR was sampled from a man aged 60 to 75 with acute or convalescent COVID-19. The sample taken for sequencing was peripheral blood. This rearrangement joins TRBV11-2 to TRBJ1-6; 7 nucleotides line up with TRBD1. CDR3 in amino acids: CASSSNRGNSPLHF. CDR3 in DNA: TGTGCCAGCAGCTCAAACAGGGGAAATTCACCCCTCCACTTT.